The rows below give T cell receptor beta chains drawn from one sample of a study of vaccination effects on CD4 cells after COVID-19. These TCRs' antigens remain unknown. The repertoire was sequenced with immunoSEQ multiplex PCR; TCRdb's copy has only in-frame clones and lacks some. The data show tens of thousands of clones, with roughly two thirds seen just once and over 4.5% held by the top ten. The sample in question was CD4+ T cells from PBMCs cultured with HIV peptides, obtained before COVID-19 vaccination. The receptors originated from a human donor who had a prior SARS-CoV-2 infection. Both conserved end residues are part of each CDR3. The order of the fields is J gene, V gene, D gene, CDR3 protein. A D gene is named only where the DNA matches it firmly.

J: TRBJ1-1
V: TRBV18
D: .
CDR3: CASSPSGASTEAFF

J: TRBJ1-1
V: TRBV19
D: .
CDR3: CASSIQPGTTEAFF

J: TRBJ1-1
V: TRBV7-2
D: TRBD1
CDR3: CASSLVTGAGAFF

J: TRBJ2-7
V: TRBV15
D: TRBD2
CDR3: CATSSDSSGRFHEQYF

J: TRBJ2-1
V: TRBV9
D: TRBD2
CDR3: CASSRLAVHYNEQFF

J: TRBJ2-4
V: TRBV19
D: .
CDR3: CASSLTSWGNIQYF

J: TRBJ2-3
V: TRBV2
D: TRBD1
CDR3: CASSVRPGGSDTQYF

J: TRBJ1-5
V: TRBV6-5
D: .
CDR3: CASSPFQGQPQHF

J: TRBJ2-2
V: TRBV18
D: .
CDR3: CASSPTLPNTGELFF

J: TRBJ2-7
V: TRBV2
D: TRBD1
CDR3: CASSEEQGNEQYF

J: TRBJ2-7
V: TRBV19
D: .
CDR3: CASSITYSYEILVF

J: TRBJ2-5
V: TRBV5-8
D: TRBD1
CDR3: CASSLGSTGEETQYF

J: TRBJ1-2
V: TRBV18
D: .
CDR3: CASYSQDYGYTF

J: TRBJ2-7
V: TRBV6-5
D: TRBD1
CDR3: CASSNRGLTYEQYF